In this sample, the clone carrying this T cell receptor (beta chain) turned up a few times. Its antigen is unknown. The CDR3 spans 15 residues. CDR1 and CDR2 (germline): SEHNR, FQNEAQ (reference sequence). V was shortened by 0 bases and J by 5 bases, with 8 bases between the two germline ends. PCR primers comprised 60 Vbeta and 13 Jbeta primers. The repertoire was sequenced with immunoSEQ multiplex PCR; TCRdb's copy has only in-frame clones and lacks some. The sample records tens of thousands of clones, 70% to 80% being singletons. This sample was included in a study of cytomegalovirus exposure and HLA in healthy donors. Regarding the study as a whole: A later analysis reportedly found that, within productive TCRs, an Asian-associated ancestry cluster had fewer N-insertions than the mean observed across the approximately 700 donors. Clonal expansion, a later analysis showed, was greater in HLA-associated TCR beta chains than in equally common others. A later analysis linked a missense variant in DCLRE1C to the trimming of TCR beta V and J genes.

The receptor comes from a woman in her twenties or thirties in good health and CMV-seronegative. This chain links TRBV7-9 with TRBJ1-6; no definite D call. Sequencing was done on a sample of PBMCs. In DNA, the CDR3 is TGTGCCAGCAGCTTAGCTGCAGTAAATAATTCACCCCTCCACTTT. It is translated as CASSLAAVNNSPLHF.